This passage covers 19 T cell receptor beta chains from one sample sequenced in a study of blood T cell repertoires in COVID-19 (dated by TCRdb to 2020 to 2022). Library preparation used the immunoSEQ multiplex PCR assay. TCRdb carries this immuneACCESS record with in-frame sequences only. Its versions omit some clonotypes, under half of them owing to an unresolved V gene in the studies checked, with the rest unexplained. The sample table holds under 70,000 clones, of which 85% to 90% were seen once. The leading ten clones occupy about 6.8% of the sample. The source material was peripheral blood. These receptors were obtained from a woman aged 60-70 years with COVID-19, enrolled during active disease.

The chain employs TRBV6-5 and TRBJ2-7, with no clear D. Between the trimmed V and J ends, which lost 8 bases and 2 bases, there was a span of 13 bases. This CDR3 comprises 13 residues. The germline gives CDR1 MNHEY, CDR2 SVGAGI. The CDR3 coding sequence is TGTGCCAGCTCCCACACAGAAGCCTACGAGCAGTACTTC. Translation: CASSHTEAYEQYF.

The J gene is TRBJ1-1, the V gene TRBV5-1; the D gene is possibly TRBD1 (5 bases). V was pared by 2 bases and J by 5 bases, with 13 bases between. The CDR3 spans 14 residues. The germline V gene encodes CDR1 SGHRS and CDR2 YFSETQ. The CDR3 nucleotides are TGCGCCAGCAGCTTTTTCGGAGCAGGGACTGAAGCTTTCTTT. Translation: CASSFFGAGTEAFF.

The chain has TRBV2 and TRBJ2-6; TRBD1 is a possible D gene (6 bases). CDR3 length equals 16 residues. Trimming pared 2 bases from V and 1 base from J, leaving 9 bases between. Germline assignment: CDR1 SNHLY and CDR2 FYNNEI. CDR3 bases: TGTGCCAGCAGTGAAATCGGACAGTCTGGGGCCAACGTCCTGACTTTC. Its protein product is CASSEIGQSGANVLTF.

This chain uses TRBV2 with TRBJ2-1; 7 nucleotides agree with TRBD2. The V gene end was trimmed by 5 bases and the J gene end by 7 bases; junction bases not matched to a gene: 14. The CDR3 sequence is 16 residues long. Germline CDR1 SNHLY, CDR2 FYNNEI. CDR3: CASSRIAGRADNEQFF. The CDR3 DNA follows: TGTGCCAGCAGTCGTATAGCGGGCCGAGCTGATAATGAGCAGTTCTTC.

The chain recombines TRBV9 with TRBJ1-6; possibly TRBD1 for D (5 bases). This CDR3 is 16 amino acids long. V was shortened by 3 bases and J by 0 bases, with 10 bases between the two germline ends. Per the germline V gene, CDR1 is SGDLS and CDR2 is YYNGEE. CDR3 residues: CASSGGVSSYNSPLHF. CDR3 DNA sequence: TGTGCCAGCAGCGGGGGGGTGAGCTCCTATAATTCACCCCTCCACTTT.

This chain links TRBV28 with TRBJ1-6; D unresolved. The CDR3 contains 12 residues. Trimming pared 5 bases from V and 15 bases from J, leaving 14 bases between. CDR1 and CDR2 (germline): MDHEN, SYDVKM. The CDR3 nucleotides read TGTGCCAGCAGTCCTAATTTCCGGTTCCTCCACTTT. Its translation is CASSPNFRFLHF.

The CDR3 is CAWSGGQVVPEAFF. The CDR3 DNA reads as TGTGCCTGGAGTGGGGGACAGGTGGTCCCTGAAGCTTTCTTT. The J gene is TRBJ1-1, the V gene TRBV30; 8 bases are shared with TRBD1. Germline V gene data show CDR1 as GTSNPN and CDR2 as SVGIG (reference sequence). The junction had 7 bases not matched to a gene; V was cut back by 1 base and J by 6 bases. CDR3 size: 14 residues.

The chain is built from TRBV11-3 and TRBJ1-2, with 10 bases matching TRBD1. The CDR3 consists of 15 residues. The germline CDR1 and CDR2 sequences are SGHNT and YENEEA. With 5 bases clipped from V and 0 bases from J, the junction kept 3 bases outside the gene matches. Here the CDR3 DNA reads TGTGCCAGCAGCACGGGACAGGGGACTAACTATGGCTACACCTTC. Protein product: CASSTGQGTNYGYTF.

The CDR3 region has the DNA TGTGCCAGCATTGGGACACGTTTTTACACTGAAGCTTTCTTT. Translating it yields CASIGTRFYTEAFF. The chain has TRBV2 and TRBJ1-1, with a weak D call TRBD1 (6 bases). Germline V gene sequence: CDR1 SNHLY, CDR2 FYNNEI. Deletions cut 7 bases from V and 3 bases from J, with 15 bases between. This CDR3 is 14 amino acids long.

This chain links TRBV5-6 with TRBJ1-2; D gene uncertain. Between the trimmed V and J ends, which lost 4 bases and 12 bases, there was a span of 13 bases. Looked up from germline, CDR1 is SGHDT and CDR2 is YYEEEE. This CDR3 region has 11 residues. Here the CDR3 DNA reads TGTGCCAGCAGCCGACTCGAAGGTCACACCTTC. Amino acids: CASSRLEGHTF. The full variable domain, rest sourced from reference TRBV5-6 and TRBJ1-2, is DAGVTQSPTHLIKTRGQQVTLRCSPKSGHDTVSWYQQALGQGPQFIFQYYEEEERQRGNFPDRFSGHQFPNYSSELNVNALLLGDSALYLCASSRLEGHTFGSGTRLTVV.

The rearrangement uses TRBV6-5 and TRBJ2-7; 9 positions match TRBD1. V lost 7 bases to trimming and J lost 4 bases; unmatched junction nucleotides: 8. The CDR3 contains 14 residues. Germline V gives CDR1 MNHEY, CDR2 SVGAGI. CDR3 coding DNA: TGTGCCAGCAAGTTGGAGGACAGGGGATACGAGCAGTACTTC. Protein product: CASKLEDRGYEQYF.

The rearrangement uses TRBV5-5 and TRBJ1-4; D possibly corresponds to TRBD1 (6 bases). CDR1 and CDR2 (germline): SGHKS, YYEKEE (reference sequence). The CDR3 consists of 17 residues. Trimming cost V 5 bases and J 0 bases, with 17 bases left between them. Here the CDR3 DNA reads TGTGCCAGCAGTATAACAGGGACCCTTTCAACTAATGAAAAACTGTTTTTT. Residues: CASSITGTLSTNEKLFF.

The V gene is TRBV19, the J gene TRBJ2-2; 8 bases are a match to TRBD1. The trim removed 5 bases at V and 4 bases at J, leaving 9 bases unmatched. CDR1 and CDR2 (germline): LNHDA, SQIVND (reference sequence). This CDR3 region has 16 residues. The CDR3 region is CASSPGTGGPTGELFF. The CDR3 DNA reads TGTGCCAGTAGTCCTGGGACAGGAGGCCCCACCGGGGAGCTGTTTTTT.

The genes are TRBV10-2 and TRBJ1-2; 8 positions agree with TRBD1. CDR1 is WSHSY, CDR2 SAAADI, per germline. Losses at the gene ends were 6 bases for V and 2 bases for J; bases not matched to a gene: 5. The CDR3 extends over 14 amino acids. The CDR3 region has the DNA TGCGCCAGCAGGGAGGCAGGGGGCAACTATGGCTACACCTTC. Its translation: CASREAGGNYGYTF.

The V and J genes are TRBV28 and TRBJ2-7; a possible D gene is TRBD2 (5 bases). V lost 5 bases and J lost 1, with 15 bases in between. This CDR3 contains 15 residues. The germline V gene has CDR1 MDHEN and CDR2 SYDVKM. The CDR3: CASSSLAVGSYEQYF. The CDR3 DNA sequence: TGTGCCAGCAGTAGCCTAGCAGTGGGATCCTACGAGCAGTACTTC.

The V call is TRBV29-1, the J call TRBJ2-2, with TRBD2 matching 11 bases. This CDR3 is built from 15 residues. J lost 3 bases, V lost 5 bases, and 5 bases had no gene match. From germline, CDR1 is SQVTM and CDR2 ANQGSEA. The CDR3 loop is CSVFGTSGYTGELFF. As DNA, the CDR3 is TGCAGCGTTTTCGGGACTAGCGGTTACACCGGGGAGCTGTTTTTT.

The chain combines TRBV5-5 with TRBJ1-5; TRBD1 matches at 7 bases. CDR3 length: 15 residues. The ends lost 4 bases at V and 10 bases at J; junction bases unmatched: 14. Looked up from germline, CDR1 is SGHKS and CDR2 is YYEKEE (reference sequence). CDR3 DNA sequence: TGTGCCAGCAGCCCGAGGGCCCAGGGGGTCCGACCCCAGCATTTT. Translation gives CASSPRAQGVRPQHF.

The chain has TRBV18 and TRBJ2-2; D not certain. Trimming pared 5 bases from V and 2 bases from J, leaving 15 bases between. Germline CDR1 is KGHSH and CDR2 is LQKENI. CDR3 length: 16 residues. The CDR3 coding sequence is TGTGCCAGCTCATCGAGACCCCCGACTAACACCGGGGAGCTGTTTTTT. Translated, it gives CASSSRPPTNTGELFF. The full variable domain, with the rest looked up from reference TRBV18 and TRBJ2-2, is NAGVMQNPRHLVRRRGQEARLRCSPMKGHSHVYWYRQLPEEGLKFMVYLQKENIIDESGMPKERFSAEFPKEGPSILRIQQVVRGDSAAYFCASSSRPPTNTGELFFGEGSRLTVL.

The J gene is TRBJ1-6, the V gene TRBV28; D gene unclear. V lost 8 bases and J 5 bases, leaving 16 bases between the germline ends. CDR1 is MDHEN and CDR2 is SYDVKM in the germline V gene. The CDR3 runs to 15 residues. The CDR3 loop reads CASSLWAPNNSPLHF. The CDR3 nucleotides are TGTGCCAGCTCCCTATGGGCCCCGAATAATTCACCCCTCCACTTT.